These T cell receptor beta chains were read from a single sample in a study of shared clonotypes between healthy human individuals. The assay was immunoSEQ multiplex PCR, and TCRdb's table has in-frame clones only and misses some. The data show 850,000 to 1,100,000 clones, with about 72% seen just once and over 0.8% held by the top ten. Source material: memory CD4+ T cells from PBMCs. These receptors came from a young man in good health. Some clones in this sample may be carry-over from other donors' samples. The CDR3 runs from the conserved cysteine through the conserved F or W. The order of the fields is V gene, J gene, clone size, D gene, CDR3 protein, CDR3 DNA. A D gene is named only where the DNA matches it firmly. The size entry is marked missing in some rows and otherwise reads once, few, many or a size class.

V: TRBV2; J: TRBJ2-3; size: many; D: TRBD2; CDR3: CASSGLAGITDTQYF; DNA: TGTGCCAGCAGCGGACTAGCGGGAATCACAGATACGCAGTATTTT
V: TRBV5-1; J: TRBJ1-1; size: .; D: TRBD1; CDR3: CASSLGTGGDTEAFF; DNA: TGCGCCAGCAGCTTGGGGACAGGCGGGGACACTGAAGCTTTCTTT
V: TRBV7-9; J: TRBJ1-1; size: .; D: TRBD1; CDR3: CASSLQGVTEAFF; DNA: TGTGCCAGCAGCCTGCAGGGGGTTACTGAAGCTTTCTTT
V: TRBV5-1; J: TRBJ2-2; size: .; D: .; CDR3: CASSRGRSGELFF; DNA: TGCGCCAGCAGCCGAGGGCGGTCCGGGGAGCTGTTTTTT
V: TRBV6-1; J: TRBJ1-4; size: .; D: .; CDR3: CASSEALRWGTPEKLFF; DNA: TGTGCCAGCAGTGAAGCGCTCCGCTGGGGTACGCCTGAAAAACTGTTTTTT
V: TRBV29-1; J: TRBJ2-3; size: .; D: .; CDR3: CSVVGSGRTNTDTQYF; DNA: TGCAGCGTTGTCGGGTCGGGCAGGACGAACACAGATACGCAGTATTTT
V: TRBV28; J: TRBJ1-1; size: .; D: .; CDR3: CASSFNQVEAFF; DNA: TGTGCCAGCAGTTTTAACCAGGTTGAAGCTTTCTTT
V: TRBV15; J: TRBJ2-5; size: once; D: .; CDR3: CATSLGGREETQYF; DNA: TGTGCCACAAGCTTAGGGGGGCGCGAGGAGACCCAGTACTTC
V: TRBV9; J: TRBJ1-4; size: .; D: .; CDR3: CASSARDYDKKLFF; DNA: TGTGCCAGCAGCGCCCGGGACTACGACAAAAAACTGTTTTTT
V: TRBV28; J: TRBJ2-7; size: .; D: .; CDR3: CASSSPKSGSRYF; DNA: TGTGCCAGCAGTTCTCCTAAAAGCGGGTCCCGATACTTC
V: TRBV4-1; J: TRBJ1-1; size: .; D: TRBD1; CDR3: CASSQVFKEQGGAFF; DNA: TGCGCCAGCAGCCAAGTATTCAAAGAGCAGGGGGGAGCTTTCTTT
V: TRBV29-1; J: TRBJ2-5; size: once; D: .; CDR3: CSVVFGTQETQYF; DNA: TGCAGCGTTGTGTTCGGGACCCAAGAGACCCAGTACTTC
V: TRBV5-4; J: TRBJ2-7; size: .; D: .; CDR3: CASRQASEYEQYF; DNA: TGTGCCTCCAGGCAGGCTAGCGAATACGAGCAGTACTTC
V: TRBV29-1; J: TRBJ2-7; size: .; D: TRBD2; CDR3: CSVARLAGNYEQYF; DNA: TGCAGCGTTGCCAGACTAGCGGGGAACTACGAGCAGTACTTC
V: TRBV6-6; J: TRBJ1-2; size: few; D: TRBD1; CDR3: CASSPGTGNYGYTF; DNA: TGTGCCAGCAGTCCCGGGACAGGGAACTATGGCTACACCTTC
V: TRBV9; J: TRBJ1-5; size: .; D: .; CDR3: CASSVGGASNQPQHF; DNA: TGTGCCAGCAGCGTAGGAGGGGCCAGCAATCAGCCCCAGCATTTT
V: TRBV7-8; J: TRBJ1-1; size: .; D: TRBD1; CDR3: CASSLAPGGISAFF; DNA: TGTGCCAGCAGCTTAGCGCCAGGGGGCATCTCAGCTTTCTTT
V: TRBV9; J: TRBJ1-1; size: .; D: .; CDR3: CASSETMNTEAFF; DNA: TGTGCCAGCAGCGAGACAATGAACACTGAAGCTTTCTTT
V: TRBV20-1; J: TRBJ2-1; size: many; D: .; CDR3: CSARRTDEQFF; DNA: TGCAGTGCCCGCCGGACGGATGAGCAGTTCTTC
V: TRBV7-7; J: TRBJ2-3; size: .; D: .; CDR3: CASSLVLGGPDTQYF; DNA: TGTGCCAGCAGCTTAGTTCTCGGGGGACCAGATACGCAGTATTTT
V: TRBV5-4; J: TRBJ2-7; size: once; D: .; CDR3: CASSLTAFNYEQYF; DNA: TGTGCCAGCAGCTTAACAGCATTCAACTACGAGCAGTACTTC
V: TRBV18; J: TRBJ2-3; size: .; D: .; CDR3: CASSPGVRSTDTQYF; DNA: TGTGCCAGCTCACCAGGGGTTCGTAGCACAGATACGCAGTATTTT
V: TRBV30; J: TRBJ2-3; size: .; D: .; CDR3: CAWSVTLGDTQYF; DNA: TGTGCCTGGAGTGTTACTCTAGGGGATACGCAGTATTTT
V: TRBV11-2; J: TRBJ2-7; size: .; D: .; CDR3: CASSPRGRRSYEQYF; DNA: TGTGCCAGCAGCCCCCGGGGGCGGAGGTCCTACGAGCAGTACTTC
V: TRBV20-1; J: TRBJ2-4; size: few; D: .; CDR3: CSAGRREIQYF; DNA: TGCAGTGCTGGGCGTAGGGAGATTCAGTACTTC
V: TRBV7-9; J: TRBJ2-1; size: .; D: .; CDR3: CASSYRGTGKGHEQFF; DNA: TGTGCCAGCAGCTATCGGGGGACGGGAAAGGGACATGAGCAGTTCTTC
V: TRBV5-1; J: TRBJ1-1; size: few; D: .; CDR3: CASSPISNTEAFF; DNA: TGCGCCAGCAGCCCCATCTCGAACACTGAAGCTTTCTTT
V: TRBV19; J: TRBJ1-4; size: .; D: .; CDR3: CASSIQRSNEKLFF; DNA: TGTGCCAGTAGTATTCAACGGTCTAATGAAAAACTGTTTTTT
V: TRBV19; J: TRBJ1-2; size: .; D: .; CDR3: CASSRPGRIYGYTF; DNA: TGTGCCAGTAGTAGGCCTGGCAGGATCTATGGCTACACCTTC
V: TRBV5-1; J: TRBJ1-1; size: few; D: .; CDR3: CASSLGHGGGGTEAFF; DNA: TGCGCCAGCAGCTTGGGGCACGGGGGAGGAGGCACTGAAGCTTTCTTT
V: TRBV5-1; J: TRBJ2-7; size: .; D: .; CDR3: CASSLSTLPYEQYF; DNA: TGCGCCAGCAGCTTATCGACTTTGCCTTACGAGCAGTACTTC
V: TRBV6-5; J: TRBJ1-2; size: many; D: TRBD1; CDR3: CASRQGGYGYTF; DNA: TGTGCCAGCAGACAGGGGGGGTATGGCTACACCTTC
V: TRBV28; J: TRBJ1-2; size: .; D: TRBD1; CDR3: CASSFRSGQGGGYTF; DNA: TGTGCCAGCAGTTTTCGATCGGGACAGGGAGGAGGCTACACCTTC
V: TRBV7-2; J: TRBJ2-3; size: few; D: .; CDR3: CASSLVSASTDTQYF; DNA: TGTGCCAGCAGCTTAGTATCAGCAAGCACAGATACGCAGTATTTT
V: TRBV28; J: TRBJ2-7; size: .; D: TRBD2; CDR3: CASSKGLAGGAFHF; DNA: TGTGCCAGCTCTAAGGGCTTAGCGGGAGGCGCCTTCCACTTC
V: TRBV28; J: TRBJ1-1; size: .; D: .; CDR3: CASRRGVRQMNTEAFF; DNA: TGTGCCAGCAGGCGAGGCGTCCGGCAAATGAACACTGAAGCTTTCTTT
V: TRBV2; J: TRBJ2-5; size: few; D: .; CDR3: CASSPGQSQETQYF; DNA: TGTGCCAGCAGCCCAGGGCAGTCCCAAGAGACCCAGTACTTC
V: TRBV29-1; J: TRBJ2-1; size: .; D: .; CDR3: CSVDWLTEQFF; DNA: TGCAGCGTTGATTGGCTTACTGAGCAGTTCTTC
V: TRBV6-1; J: TRBJ2-5; size: .; D: TRBD1; CDR3: CASRTGVQETQYF; DNA: TGTGCCAGCAGGACAGGGGTCCAAGAGACCCAGTACTTC
V: TRBV7-6; J: TRBJ1-5; size: .; D: .; CDR3: CASSLTPLSNQPQHF; DNA: TGTGCCAGCAGCTTAACCCCCCTCAGCAATCAGCCCCAGCATTTT
V: TRBV11-2; J: TRBJ1-2; size: .; D: TRBD1; CDR3: CASSKGQPGYTF; DNA: TGTGCCAGCAGCAAGGGACAGCCAGGCTACACCTTC
V: TRBV4-2; J: TRBJ1-5; size: .; D: .; CDR3: CASSQRKGQPQHF; DNA: TGTGCCAGCAGCCAACGCAAGGGGCAGCCCCAGCATTTT
V: TRBV11-1; J: TRBJ2-2; size: .; D: TRBD2; CDR3: CASSLRLAGVGELFF; DNA: TGTGCCAGCAGCTTGCGTCTAGCGGGAGTGGGGGAGCTGTTTTTT
V: TRBV6-4; J: TRBJ2-3; size: .; D: .; CDR3: CASSDGYNTDTQYF; DNA: TGTGCCAGCAGTGACGGGTACAACACAGATACGCAGTATTTT
V: TRBV6-6; J: TRBJ2-1; size: .; D: .; CDR3: CASTPRALGGYNEQFF; DNA: TGTGCCAGCACCCCTAGGGCCCTAGGGGGTTACAATGAGCAGTTCTTC
V: TRBV5-8; J: TRBJ1-1; size: .; D: .; CDR3: CASSLGVNTEAFF; DNA: TGTGCCAGCAGCTTAGGTGTGAACACTGAAGCTTTCTTT
V: TRBV7-3; J: TRBJ2-3; size: .; D: .; CDR3: CASSKQGSTDTQYF; DNA: TGTGCCAGCAGTAAACAGGGTTCCACAGATACGCAGTATTTT
V: TRBV29-1; J: TRBJ2-3; size: .; D: .; CDR3: CSVEDPWAEKPDTQYF; DNA: TGCAGCGTTGAAGATCCATGGGCGGAGAAGCCAGATACGCAGTATTTT
V: TRBV25-1; J: TRBJ1-3; size: .; D: .; CDR3: CASGDSIPGVSGNTIYF; DNA: TGTGCCAGCGGGGATTCTATTCCAGGGGTCTCTGGAAACACCATATATTTT
V: TRBV2; J: TRBJ2-7; size: .; D: .; CDR3: CASKFIGNIEQYF; DNA: TGTGCCAGCAAATTCATAGGCAACATAGAGCAGTACTTC
V: TRBV5-1; J: TRBJ2-1; size: .; D: TRBD2; CDR3: CASRPSGRGTNNEQFF; DNA: TGCGCCAGCAGACCAAGCGGGAGGGGAACCAACAATGAGCAGTTCTTC
V: TRBV5-1; J: TRBJ2-2; size: .; D: TRBD2; CDR3: CASSFPSGRSHTGELFF; DNA: TGCGCCAGCAGCTTTCCTAGCGGGAGGTCACACACCGGGGAGCTGTTTTTT
V: TRBV10-3; J: TRBJ1-4; size: .; D: TRBD1; CDR3: CAISESPGQGGEKLFF; DNA: TGTGCCATCAGTGAGTCCCCGGGACAGGGTGGAGAAAAACTGTTTTTT
V: TRBV5-4; J: TRBJ2-2; size: .; D: .; CDR3: CASSLTGLGYGELFF; DNA: TGTGCCAGCAGCTTGACTGGTCTAGGTTACGGGGAGCTGTTTTTT
V: TRBV11-2; J: TRBJ1-1; size: .; D: TRBD1; CDR3: CASSEGQGPRYRNTEAFF; DNA: TGTGCCAGCAGCGAAGGACAGGGGCCGAGGTATAGGAACACTGAAGCTTTCTTT
V: TRBV4-1; J: TRBJ2-3; size: .; D: .; CDR3: CASRELRGSLNQSSTDTQYF; DNA: TGCGCCAGCAGGGAGCTACGAGGGAGCCTGAACCAATCTAGCACAGATACGCAGTATTTT